Sequencing of this T cell receptor (beta chain) was carried out in a study of shared clonotypes between healthy human individuals. Overall study: A couple of women and a few men aged 18 to 49 made up the donors.

A remark on this clone: Its antigen is not known.

Some clones are missing from TCRdb's copy, which holds only in-frame ones; the method was immunoSEQ multiplex PCR. The sample contains about 1.5 million clones, under 99% of which appear only once. Study-wide results and caveats: Sampling included only blood; tissue repertoires likely differ. Generally, naive subsets (rather than memory subsets) showed larger estimated richness.

The specimen sequenced was naive CD4+ T cells sorted from blood. Subset reported: CD45RA+ positively selected. The receptor comes from a man aged 25-45 years in good health.

The CDR3 nucleotides read TGTGCCAGTGGGGGTAGGGGCTGGGACCAAGAGACCCAGTACTTC. The encoded protein is CASGGRGWDQETQYF. V is TRBV9 and J is TRBJ2-5; D possibly uses TRBD1 or TRBD2 (5 bases each). The CDR3 consists of 15 residues. With 8 bases removed from V and 0 bases from J, the gap between germline ends came to 17 bases. Germline V gives CDR1 SGDLS, CDR2 YYNGEE.